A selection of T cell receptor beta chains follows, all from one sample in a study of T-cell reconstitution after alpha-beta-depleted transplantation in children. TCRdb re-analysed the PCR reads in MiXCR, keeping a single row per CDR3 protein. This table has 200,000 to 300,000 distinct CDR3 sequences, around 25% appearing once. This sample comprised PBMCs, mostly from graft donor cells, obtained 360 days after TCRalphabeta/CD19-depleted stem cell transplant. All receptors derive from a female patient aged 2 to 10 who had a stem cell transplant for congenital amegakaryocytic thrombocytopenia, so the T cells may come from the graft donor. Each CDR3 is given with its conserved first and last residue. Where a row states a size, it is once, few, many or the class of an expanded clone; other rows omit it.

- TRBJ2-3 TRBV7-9 CASSPLGADTQYF
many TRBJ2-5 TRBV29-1 CSVRELEETQYF
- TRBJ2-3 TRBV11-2 CASIGWREATTDTQYF
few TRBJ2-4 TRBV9 CASSVGRGGVSKNIQYF
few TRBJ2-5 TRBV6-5 CASSYSGAATQYF
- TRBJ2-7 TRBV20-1 CGYNPGTGGLEQYF
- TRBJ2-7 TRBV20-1 CSASSGPIYEQYF
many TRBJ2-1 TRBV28 CASSLVGGYNEQFF
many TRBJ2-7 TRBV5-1 CASATQGPYEQYF
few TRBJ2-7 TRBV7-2 CASSLARDRLFEQYF
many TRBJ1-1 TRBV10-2 CASSDRQDYTEAFF
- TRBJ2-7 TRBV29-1 CSVAIGERGYEQYF
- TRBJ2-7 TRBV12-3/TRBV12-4 CASRPDRSYEQYF
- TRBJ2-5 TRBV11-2 CASSESSFSETQYF
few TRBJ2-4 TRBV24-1 CATADGPIQYF
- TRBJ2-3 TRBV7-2 CASSLSVRGRAFTQYF
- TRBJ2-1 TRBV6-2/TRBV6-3 CASSYLGLNHNEQFF
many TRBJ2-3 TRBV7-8 CASSQELGGGDTQYF
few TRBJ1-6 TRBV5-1 CASSLLSRDRAFYPLSPLHF
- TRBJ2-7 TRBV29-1 CSVEGLEPYEQYF
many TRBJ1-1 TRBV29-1 CSVEGRMNTEAFF
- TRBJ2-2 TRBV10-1 CASSEDGTGELFF
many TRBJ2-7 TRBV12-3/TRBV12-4 CASSLVPIAGNPYEQYF